This T cell receptor (beta chain) was recovered during a study of T cells after yellow fever vaccination. In TCRdb, the 5' RACE reads were re-called with MiXCR into one record per CDR3 protein. In the table there are roughly 180,000 distinct CDR3 sequences, roughly 6.2% of which are singletons. The CDR3 runs to 15 residues. The germline V and J ends were trimmed by 4 bases and 3 bases, with 16 bases remaining between them. The germline V gene encodes CDR1 SGHRS and CDR2 YFSETQ. The source of this sequence is a young man who received the YFV17D yellow fever vaccine. J is TRBJ2-5 and V is TRBV5-1; D may be TRBD1 or TRBD2 (5 bases each). The input for sequencing was CD4+ T cells sorted from PBMCs, taken on the day of the first yellow fever vaccination. The CDR3 here is CASSQTGRTEETQYF. CDR3 in DNA: TGCGCCAGCAGCCAGACGGGACGGACGGAAGAGACCCAGTACTTC.